This TCR beta chain came from a study of regulatory T cells in long-lasting Graves disease. The study, taken as a whole, reports: Persistent patients shared more public clonotypes (over 2,500) than new patients (966). Persistent disease preferred TRBV28, TRBJ1-2 and TRBJ2-5.

This clonotype was seen at least ten times. Its antigen remains unknown. Through Arm-PCR of CDR3 regions and iRepertoire HTBI primers, TCR beta libraries were built. TCRdb processed the multiplex PCR reads anew with MiXCR; each CDR3 protein has one entry. The table records about 400,000 distinct CDR3 sequences, about 16% of them present only once. The time point is: newly diagnosed GD, antithyroid drugs for less than 3 months. PBMCs were the source of the RNA used for TCR sequencing. The trim removed 5 bases at V and 8 bases at J, leaving 9 bases unmatched. The CDR3 is made up of 14 amino acids. In germline, CDR1 is MNHNS, CDR2 SASEGT.

Sequencing used peripheral blood mononuclear cells (PBMCs), obtained at new diagnosis, from a patient treated with antithyroid drugs. The sequence was collected from a female donor with Graves disease. The chain employs TRBV6-1 and TRBJ1-2, with 9 bases fitting TRBD1. The CDR3 nucleotides are TGTGCCAGCAGTCCCACAGGGGGCGCGAAGGGCTACACCTTC. This gives the protein CASSPTGGAKGYTF.